Given below is one T cell receptor (beta chain) in context. What antigen it recognizes has not been identified. To determine HCMV serostatus, a commercial ELISA kit was used to detect HCMV-specific IgG in serum. Peripheral blood mononuclear cells were isolated from blood by Ficoll density gradient centrifugation. This record comes from a study of T cells expressing NK-cell markers (TCRdb year 2020). Regarding the research as a whole: Three sorted T-cell subsets (CD3+CD56+NKG2C+, CD3+CD56+NKG2C- and CD3+CD56-NKG2C+) from 8 or 9 donors had their TCR beta-chain repertoires profiled. Seven of the eight sequenced donors were HCMV-seropositive and one was HCMV-seronegative. All eight donors whose samples were sequenced were randomly selected healthy volunteers, three of them men and five women. Libraries were sequenced as 2 x 150 bp reads on Illumina HiSeq 2000/2500, MiSeq or NextSeq. The full study reports these points: Those dominant clonotypes were again the most abundant among CD3+CD56-NKG2C+ cells in a few donors, at about 28.3-65%. It remained unclear whether the expanded NKG2C-expressing T cell clones were specific for HCMV antigens. In more than five donors, the dominant CD3+CD56+NKG2C+ clonotypes were found to rank among the top 10 CD8+ clonotypes and to make up roughly 1.0-8% of CD8+ T cells.

TCRdb names Illumina HiSeq 2000 as the instrument used. The TCR beta cDNA libraries were made using 5'RACE template switching, a step that added both a universal primer site and unique molecular identifiers. cDNA synthesis was primed from the TCR beta constant segment, followed by two successive PCR amplification steps. As for the original processing: MIGEC was used to demultiplex reads and group the reads by UMI, and MiTCR was used to assemble and quantify clonotypes. To remove erroneous sequences, TCR cDNA sequences were retained only when supported by two or more reads. Downstream repertoire analysis used the tcR package, and clonotypes were matched across fractions by CDR3 nucleotide sequence plus V segment. Antigen specificity was annotated against VDJdb with VDJmatch, allowing one amino acid substitution in CDR3. With the reads reprocessed by TCRdb, a single entry stands for each CDR3 protein sequence and no DNA is reported. In this record, the V and J calls reflect TCRdb's handling and not the investigators' own analysis. The sample's clone listing holds about 260,000 distinct CDR3 sequences. The ten largest make up 0.3% to 0.45% of the sample.

The material sequenced was blood T cells: a sorted CD56 or NKG2C T cell subset, CD4+ or CD8+ T cells, or bulk PBMC T cells (not recorded which). The receptor comes from a man aged 18-30 years in good health. Donor details come from another sample of the same person, matched by shared clones.

CDR3 loop: CSATSSGEEQFF. The sequence links TRBV20-1 to TRBJ2-1; the TCRdb D gene call, TRBD2, has no DNA to confirm it. The CDR3 spans 12 residues, from the cysteine through the phenylalanine. No nucleotide data were recorded. CDR1 and CDR2 were assigned from the germline V gene (reference sequence) as DFQATT and SNEGSKA.